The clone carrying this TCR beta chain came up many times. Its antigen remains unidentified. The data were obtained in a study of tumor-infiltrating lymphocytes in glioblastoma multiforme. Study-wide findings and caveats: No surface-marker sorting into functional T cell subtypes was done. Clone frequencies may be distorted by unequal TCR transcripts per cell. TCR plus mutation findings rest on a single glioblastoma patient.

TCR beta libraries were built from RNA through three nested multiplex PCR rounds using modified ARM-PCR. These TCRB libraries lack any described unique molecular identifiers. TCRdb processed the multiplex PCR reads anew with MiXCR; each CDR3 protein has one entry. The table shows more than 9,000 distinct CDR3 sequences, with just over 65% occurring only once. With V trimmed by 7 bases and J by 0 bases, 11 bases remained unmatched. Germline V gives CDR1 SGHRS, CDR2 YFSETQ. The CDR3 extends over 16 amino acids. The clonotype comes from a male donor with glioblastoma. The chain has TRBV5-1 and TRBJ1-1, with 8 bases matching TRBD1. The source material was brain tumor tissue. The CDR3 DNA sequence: TGCGCCAGCCGCGCCGGACAGGGCTCCCTGAACACTGAAGCTTTCTTT. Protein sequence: CASRAGQGSLNTEAFF.